The TCR beta chain under discussion was sequenced for a study of identical twins. Among all donors, each was a healthy Caucasian. Carrying unique molecular identifiers, the cDNA also gained a universal primer site through template switching. TCRdb reprocessed the 5' RACE reads via MiXCR and lists one record per CDR3 protein. The repertoire holds around 220,000 distinct CDR3 sequences, around 15% seen once, with 8.8% in the top ten. Overall study results and limits: Models underestimated out-of-frame TCR alpha sharing in monozygotic twins.

This clonotype showed up many times. Its antigen is not identified. The germline V and J ends were trimmed by 5 bases and 4 bases, with 10 bases remaining between them. CDR3 length equals 13 residues. The sample consisted of memory (CD45RO+) T cells sorted from blood. J is TRBJ2-3 and V is TRBV12-3 or TRBV12-4; D is uncertain. The clonotype originates from a woman aged 18 to 35 in good health. The CDR3 sequence: CASSPLGSDTQYF. The CDR3 nucleotides are TGTGCCAGCAGTCCCCTAGGATCAGATACGCAGTATTTT.